This record covers a single T cell receptor (beta chain). As yet, its antigen is unknown. The sample is drawn from a study of OX40 agonist ivuxolimab in advanced cancers. Background on the study: Patients received intravenous ivuxolimab every 2 weeks at 0.01 to 10 mg/kg. Melanoma, hepatocellular carcinoma, head and neck or renal cell cancer occurred in dose-escalation patients. Averaging 60 years in age, with a range of about 20 to 90, the cohort was around 87% male.

Study results and limitations: On average, CD8+ T cells showed a greater number of expanded clones than CD4+.

The assay was immunoSEQ multiplex PCR, and TCRdb's table has in-frame clones only and misses some. The sample lists approximately 100,000 clones; 92% were seen once. The CDR3 sequence is 14 residues long. CDR1 and CDR2 from the germline V gene are MNHNY and SVGAGI (reference sequence). V lost 0 bases, J lost 5 bases, and 11 bases lay in between. The receptor was isolated from an adult with an advanced solid tumor such as melanoma, head and neck, liver or kidney cancer. The rearrangement joins TRBV6-6 to TRBJ2-7, with D perhaps TRBD1 (5 bases). The sample was CD4+ or CD8+ T cells sorted from blood, taken in a trial of the OX40 agonist ivuxolimab. CDR3 DNA sequence: TGTGCCAGCAGTTACTCAGGGGTTCGGAACGAGCAGTACTTC. Translation gives CASSYSGVRNEQYF.